This entry features one T cell receptor beta chain sequence. What it binds is unknown. Germline V gene sequence: CDR1 SGHDT, CDR2 YYEEEE. Trimming took 4 bases from V and 0 from J, leaving 10 bases between them. The CDR3 loop spans 15 amino acids. PCR involved 60 Vbeta and 13 Jbeta primers. TCRdb's copy holds only in-frame clones and misses some; the assay was immunoSEQ multiplex PCR. The sample records fewer than 75,000 clones, roughly three quarters being singletons. This record comes from a study of cytomegalovirus exposure and HLA in healthy donors. The overall study: The 110 million or so unique TCR beta sequences, from roughly 170 million T cells, were found by an earlier analysis. Assignment to the Caucasian-associated ancestry cluster applied to more than 75% of the 350 to 500 genotyped donors.

Broader study findings: Researchers reported from a later analysis that most CMV-associated TCR beta chains appeared HLA-restricted.

This TCR was sampled from a woman aged 25 to 39 in good health and CMV-seronegative. What was sequenced was PBMCs. V usage is TRBV5-6 and J usage is TRBJ1-4; the D gene is possibly TRBD1 (5 bases). CDR3 sequence reads: CASSRDSATNEKLFF. The CDR3 DNA is TGTGCCAGCAGCCGGGACTCCGCAACTAATGAAAAACTGTTTTTT. Looking up the rest from reference TRBV5-6 and TRBJ1-4 gives the full variable domain: DAGVTQSPTHLIKTRGQQVTLRCSPKSGHDTVSWYQQALGQGPQFIFQYYEEEERQRGNFPDRFSGHQFPNYSSELNVNALLLGDSALYLCASSRDSATNEKLFFGSGTQLSVL.